Below, 24 T cell receptor beta chains from the same sample are listed, as sequenced in a study of CD8+ T cells in alopecia areata. Treatment in this sample: oral pan-JAK inhibitor, 5-10 mg twice daily. Investigators isolated RNA and reverse transcribed it into cDNA to act as the sequencing template. Using immunoSEQ multiplex PCR, the repertoire was profiled, and TCRdb retains in-frame clones only, with some absent. The sample includes around 290,000 clones, about 62% seen only once; the top ten take under 2%. Sequences were derived from CD4+ T cells sorted from blood, sampled at week 24, from a patient treated with tofacitinib. The receptors originated from a human donor with alopecia areata.

This chain connects TRBV29-1 to TRBJ1-1; D may be TRBD1 (6 bases). This CDR3 is 14 amino acids long. V lost 6 bases to trimming and J lost 3 bases, with 17 bases between them. The germline V gene encodes CDR1 SQVTM and CDR2 ANQGSEA. The CDR3 region has the DNA TGCAGCGTGGGAACACAGGGAGGGGACACTGAAGCTTTCTTT. It specifies CSVGTQGGDTEAFF.

This chain joins TRBV4-3 and TRBJ2-7; 9 nucleotides match TRBD1. J gave up 1 base and V 1 base, and 5 bases lay outside the gene matches. Germline V gene sequence: CDR1 LGHNA, CDR2 YSLEER. This CDR3 contains 16 residues. DNA for the CDR3: TGCGCCAGCAGCCAAGTCGTAGGGACAGGGTCCTACGAGCAGTACTTC. It specifies CASSQVVGTGSYEQYF.

This clone occurred once. The chain links TRBV7-2 to TRBJ1-6, with D possibly matching TRBD1 (5 bases). Germline assignment: CDR1 SGHTA and CDR2 FQGNSA. Trimming took 1 base from V and 3 from J, leaving 10 bases between them. The CDR3 extends over 16 amino acids. DNA for the CDR3: TGTGCCAGCAGCTTAGAAGCCCAGGGCTATAATTCACCCCTCCACTTT. Its translation: CASSLEAQGYNSPLHF.

This clone occurred a few times. The chain has TRBV4-3 and TRBJ2-7; D uncertain. V lost 0 bases and J lost 6, with 9 bases in between. This CDR3 is built from 13 residues. Looked up from germline, CDR1 is LGHNA and CDR2 is YSLEER. Here the CDR3 DNA reads TGCGCCAGCAGCCAAGAGCGGATAGGCGAGCAGTACTTC. Translation: CASSQERIGEQYF.

This clone occurred many times. The chain links TRBV10-3 to TRBJ2-3; D is uncertain. Deletions cut 8 bases from V and 6 bases from J, with 6 bases between. Germline V lookup: CDR1 ENHRY, CDR2 SYGVKD. The CDR3 is 10 residues long. The CDR3 spells CAILGDTQYF. CDR3 sequence (DNA): TGTGCCATCTTGGGTGATACGCAGTATTTT.

The chain links TRBV30 to TRBJ2-2; 9 bases match TRBD2. The CDR3 totals 17 residues. Germline V gene lookup returns CDR1 GTSNPN and CDR2 SVGIG (reference sequence). V shed 1 base, J shed 5 bases, and the junction held 11 bases outside the gene matches. CDR3: CAWSALAGSSGTGELFF. CDR3 nucleotide sequence: TGTGCCTGGAGTGCGCTAGCGGGGAGTTCAGGGACCGGGGAGCTGTTTTTT.

The V and J genes are TRBV9 and TRBJ2-3; tentatively, D is TRBD2 (6 bases). Per the germline V gene, CDR1 is SGDLS and CDR2 is YYNGEE. The length of the CDR3 is 14 residues. Trimming removed 0 bases from V and 10 bases from J, with 15 bases in between. The CDR3 loop is CASSVDWGGGAQYF. The CDR3 nucleotides are TGTGCCAGCAGCGTAGATTGGGGTGGAGGGGCGCAGTATTTT.

This chain joins TRBV7-2 and TRBJ2-5, with D possibly TRBD1 on 5 matching bases. The length of the CDR3 is 15 residues. Germline CDR1 and CDR2: SGHTA and FQGNSA. V lost 3 bases and J lost 1, with 12 bases in between. Here the CDR3 reads CASSFTGPGQETQYF. In nucleotides, the CDR3 is TGTGCCAGCAGCTTTACAGGACCGGGCCAAGAGACCCAGTACTTC.

This clone is termed medium-sized. V usage is TRBV7-2 and J usage is TRBJ2-5, with D possibly being TRBD1 or TRBD2 (5 bases each). From germline, CDR1 is SGHTA and CDR2 FQGNSA. This CDR3 spans 15 amino acids. Between the trimmed V and J ends, which lost 0 bases and 1 base, there was a span of 9 bases. The CDR3: CASSLAGETQETQYF. The CDR3 DNA sequence: TGTGCCAGCAGCTTAGCGGGGGAGACCCAAGAGACCCAGTACTTC.

The chain links TRBV2 to TRBJ2-6; D unclear. CDR3 length: 13 amino acids. V lost 8 bases to trimming and J lost 2 bases, with 7 bases between them. CDR1 SNHLY and CDR2 FYNNEI come from the germline V gene. CDR3 protein: CASSEAGANVLTF. The CDR3 nucleotides read TGTGCCAGCTCCGAAGCTGGGGCCAACGTCCTGACTTTC.

V is TRBV6-1 and J is TRBJ1-5; D gene ambiguous. Germline V gene data show CDR1 as MNHNS and CDR2 as SASEGT. The CDR3 spans 15 residues. With 7 bases removed from V and 2 bases from J, the gap between germline ends came to 15 bases. The CDR3 loop reads CASTPLWGGNQPQHF. The CDR3 nucleotides read TGTGCCAGCACCCCCTTGTGGGGTGGCAATCAGCCCCAGCATTTT.

This clone was seen only a few times. The V and J genes are TRBV29-1 and TRBJ2-7; perhaps TRBD2 as D (6 bases). V was shortened by 4 bases and J by 4 bases, with 14 bases between the two germline ends. Germline V gene data show CDR1 as SQVTM and CDR2 as ANQGSEA. CDR3 length: 13 amino acids. CDR3 sequence reads: CSVGDWGGYEQYF. The CDR3 DNA reads as TGCAGCGTTGGTGATTGGGGAGGTTACGAGCAGTACTTC.

CDR3 amino acids: CAISDPGVHEQYF. The CDR3 DNA sequence: TGTGCCATCAGTGACCCAGGTGTCCACGAGCAGTACTTC. V usage is TRBV10-3 and J usage is TRBJ2-7; no clear D. The CDR3 covers 13 residues. The V end was cut by 3 bases, the J end by 5 bases, with 11 bases between. Per germline, CDR1 ENHRY and CDR2 SYGVKD.

In its sample, this clone was seen a few times. This chain uses TRBV30 with TRBJ1-2, with 7 positions matching TRBD1. V shed 3 bases, J shed 7 bases, and the junction held 8 bases outside the gene matches. This CDR3 has 13 amino acids. Germline lookup yields CDR1 GTSNPN and CDR2 SVGIG (reference sequence). The CDR3 nucleotides are TGTGCCTGGAGCTTTGAGGGACAGATTGGCTACACCTTC. It specifies CAWSFEGQIGYTF.

The chain uses TRBV27 and TRBJ2-1; D is undetermined. Germline CDR1 is MNHEY and CDR2 is SMNVEV (reference sequence). The CDR3 is 16 amino acids. The V gene lost 8 bases and the J gene lost 0 bases, with 17 bases spanning the gap. CDR3 in amino acids: CASVHRSTSSYNEQFF. In nucleotides, the CDR3 is TGTGCCAGCGTCCACAGAAGTACAAGCTCCTACAATGAGCAGTTCTTC.

V is TRBV2 and J is TRBJ2-5; 8 nucleotides match TRBD2. CDR1 is SNHLY and CDR2 is FYNNEI in the germline V gene. Trimming cost V 6 bases and J 5 bases; bases outside gene matches: 8. The CDR3 totals 14 residues. CDR3 region: CASRRAGVMETQYF. CDR3 sequence (DNA): TGTGCCAGCAGAAGAGCGGGGGTAATGGAGACCCAGTACTTC.

This chain connects TRBV30 to TRBJ1-2; D gene ambiguous. The CDR3 contains 13 residues. Trimming stripped 4 bases from V and 4 bases from J, with 13 bases between. Germline-derived CDR1 and CDR2 are GTSNPN and SVGIG (reference sequence). CDR3 region: CAWTKAGFYGYTF. As DNA, the CDR3 is TGTGCCTGGACAAAGGCAGGCTTCTATGGCTACACCTTC.

In its sample, this clone was seen a few times. V usage is TRBV30 and J usage is TRBJ2-1, with 7 bases aligning to TRBD2. V trimming: 2 bases; J trimming: 2 bases; junction bases outside the gene matches: 9. CDR3 length: 16 residues. Looked up from germline, CDR1 is GTSNPN and CDR2 is SVGIG (reference sequence). CDR3 DNA sequence: TGTGCCTGGAGTAACCCTCTAGCGGACGCCTACAATGAGCAGTTCTTC. As protein: CAWSNPLADAYNEQFF.

The chain recombines TRBV28 with TRBJ1-5, with D uncertain. Trimming left V 2 bases short and J 5 bases short, with 4 bases between. The germline V gene has CDR1 MDHEN and CDR2 SYDVKM. This CDR3 spans 12 amino acids. The CDR3 DNA sequence: TGTGCCAGCAGTTTAGTCTATCAGCCCCAGCATTTT. Amino acid sequence: CASSLVYQPQHF.

The sample holds a few counts of this clone. This chain uses TRBV19 with TRBJ2-5; perhaps TRBD2 as D (7 bases). Germline V gene sequence: CDR1 LNHDA, CDR2 SQIVND (reference sequence). This CDR3 region has 14 residues. The V end was cut by 9 bases, the J end by 4 bases, with 18 bases between. CDR3 residues: CASQRGGAGETQYF. The CDR3 bases are TGTGCCAGCCAAAGGGGGGGCGCGGGAGAGACCCAGTACTTC.

This clone has more than one count but fewer than ten. The chain has TRBV6-5 and TRBJ2-7; 9 positions agree with TRBD1. The V and J ends lost 5 bases and 3 bases, in that order; junction bases with no gene match: 5. CDR1 is MNHEY and CDR2 is SVGAGI in the germline V gene. The CDR3 loop spans 14 amino acids. The CDR3 reads CASSRDREGYEQYF. CDR3 DNA sequence: TGTGCCAGCAGTCGGGACAGGGAAGGCTACGAGCAGTACTTC.

The chain combines TRBV11-1 with TRBJ2-5; the match to TRBD2 covers 9 bases. Trimming took 6 bases from V and 5 from J; bases not matched to a gene: 10. This CDR3 has 15 residues. Germline values: CDR1 SGHAT, CDR2 FQDESV (reference sequence). Written as DNA, the CDR3 is TGTGCCAGCAGTTCACCGACTAGCGGCACGGAGACCCAGTACTTC. Translated, it gives CASSSPTSGTETQYF.

The chain is built from TRBV4-2 and TRBJ2-3, with 7 bases fitting TRBD2. The CDR3 consists of 16 residues. Per the germline V gene, CDR1 is LGHNA and CDR2 is YNFKEQ. Germline trimming cut 0 bases from V and 6 bases from J; bases unmatched to any gene: 9. The CDR3 nucleotides are TGTGCCAGCAGCCAAGATGCTAGCGGTCCGCGGGATACGCAGTATTTT. Translated, it gives CASSQDASGPRDTQYF.

The V and J genes are TRBV2 and TRBJ2-1, with 7 bases matching TRBD1. This CDR3 spans 17 amino acids. Germline lookup yields CDR1 SNHLY and CDR2 FYNNEI. V shed 5 bases, J shed 3 bases, and the junction held 13 bases outside the gene matches. The CDR3 loop reads CASSLNNLRTGYNEQFF. The CDR3 nucleotides are TGTGCCAGCAGTCTTAACAACTTAAGGACAGGCTACAATGAGCAGTTCTTC.